This T cell receptor (beta chain) was identified during a study of T-cell reconstitution after alpha-beta-depleted transplantation in children. Overall study results and limits: From surviving recipient T cells and thymic progenitors came the high day-60 TCRbeta diversity observed in some patients. When one year had passed after transplant, most T-cell counts and diversity came from newly produced T cells. In patients about two months after transplant, alpha-beta T cells reportedly arose from several hundred expanded graft clones.

Germline CDR1 reads SGHAT; CDR2 reads FQNNGV. CDR3 length: 16 residues. Losses at the gene ends were 5 bases for V and 3 bases for J; bases not matched to a gene: 10. This clonotype was detected only a few times. Its antigen is undetermined. During its preparation, the TCRbeta library received unique molecular identifiers. From the PCR reads, TCRdb called clonotypes with MiXCR, one entry per CDR3 protein. The repertoire has fewer than 750,000 distinct CDR3 sequences, 25% to 30% of them found once; the top ten carry about 35%. The TCR was taken from a boy less than two years old with Wiskott-Aldrich syndrome, due to receive a stem cell transplant. The starting material was PBMCs, obtained before TCRalphabeta/CD19-depleted stem cell transplant. This chain links TRBV11-2 with TRBJ2-3; 8 bases fit TRBD1. This CDR3 is CASSLRTGLGTDTQYF. In DNA form, the CDR3 reads TGTGCCAGCAGCCTAAGGACAGGGTTAGGTACAGATACGCAGTATTTT.